A single sample gave rise to the 28 T cell receptor beta chains below, sequenced in a study of T cells in Graves' hyperthyroidism and ophthalmopathy. RNA transcripts provided the source from which TCR beta CDR3 regions were amplified. The primer set for the first-round RT-PCR of the TCR CDR3 was HTBI. MiXCR, run by TCRdb on the multiplex PCR reads, gives a single entry per CDR3 protein. The data show about 770,000 distinct CDR3 sequences, approximately 19% seen once. The specimen sequenced was blood. All receptors derive from a woman aged 45-65 years with Graves' hyperthyroidism that later progressed to Graves' ophthalmopathy.

This chain links TRBV12-3 or TRBV12-4 with TRBJ2-7; TRBD2 agrees at 7 bases. After removal of 3 bases from V and 2 bases from J, the junction contained 10 bases not matched to a gene. The CDR3 consists of 16 residues. The CDR3 sequence: CASSLISKGLTYEQYF. CDR3 DNA: TGTGCCAGCAGTTTGATCTCTAAGGGACTAACCTACGAGCAGTACTTC.

This clonotype was observed a handful of times. The chain has TRBV4-1 and TRBJ1-2; D gene uncertain. Germline V gives CDR1 MGHRA, CDR2 YSYEKL. V was clipped by 4 bases and J by 13 bases, with 25 bases between them. The CDR3 runs to 15 residues. CDR3 residues: CASSPQDGSGSGRTF. DNA of the CDR3: TGCGCCAGCAGCCCTCAAGACGGCTCGGGAAGCGGGCGCACCTTC.

This clonotype appeared many times. The chain is built from TRBV10-3 and TRBJ2-7; 8 bases align to TRBD1. V shed 0 bases, J shed 4 bases, and the junction held 5 bases outside the gene matches. Germline-derived CDR1 and CDR2 are ENHRY and SYGVKD. CDR3 length equals 15 residues. CDR3 sequence (DNA): TGTGCCATCAGTGAGTCGATGCAGGGGGCGTACGAGCAGTACTTC. It encodes CAISESMQGAYEQYF.

This clonotype came up many times. The J gene is TRBJ1-5, the V gene TRBV20-1, with unresolved D. Per the germline V gene, CDR1 is DFQATT and CDR2 is SNEGSKA (reference sequence). This CDR3 has 13 residues. The V and J ends lost 6 bases and 7 bases respectively, with 16 bases between them. CDR3 coding DNA: TGCAGTGCCCGCGGCGAGGGTGGACAGCCCCAGCATTTT. This encodes CSARGEGGQPQHF.

There are a few counts of this clonotype. The chain is built from TRBV6-1 and TRBJ1-1; D is undetermined. The germline CDR1 and CDR2 sequences are MNHNS and SASEGT. The CDR3 runs to 15 residues. V was shortened by 6 bases and J by 2 bases, with 16 bases between the two germline ends. CDR3 region: CASRPIGKVNTEAFF. CDR3 coding DNA: TGTGCCAGCAGGCCAATTGGTAAGGTTAACACTGAAGCTTTCTTT.

The V call is TRBV20-1, the J call TRBJ1-4; 8 bases agree with TRBD1. This CDR3 has 17 residues. Trimming took 0 bases from V and 0 from J; bases not matched to a gene: 6. CDR1 is DFQATT and CDR2 is SNEGSKA in the germline V gene (reference sequence). Here the CDR3 DNA reads TGCAGTGCTAGAGAGGGACAGGCCCGAGCAACTAATGAAAAACTGTTTTTT. This sequence encodes CSAREGQARATNEKLFF.

This clonotype was seen many times. V gene TRBV11-2 combines with J gene TRBJ2-5; 7 nucleotides agree with TRBD1. This CDR3 has 15 residues. CDR1 and CDR2 (germline): SGHAT, FQNNGV. After removal of 5 bases from V and 4 bases from J, the junction contained 10 bases not matched to a gene. CDR3 loop: CASSLARQGRETQYF. The CDR3 DNA reads as TGTGCCAGCAGCCTCGCCCGACAGGGCAGAGAGACCCAGTACTTC. Full variable domain (remainder filled in from reference TRBV11-2 and TRBJ2-5): EAGVAQSPRYKIIEKRQSVAFWCNPISGHATLYWYQQILGQGPKLLIQFQNNGVVDDSQLPKDRFSAERLKGVDSTLKIQPAKLEDSAVYLCASSLARQGRETQYFGPGTRLLVL.

The gene calls are TRBV19 and TRBJ1-4; D gene uncertain. CDR1 and CDR2 from the germline V gene are LNHDA and SQIVND (reference sequence). V shed 3 bases and J shed 5 bases, with 7 bases lying between them. The CDR3 contains 13 residues. CDR3 sequence: CASSIAGNEKLFF. In DNA, the CDR3 is TGTGCCAGTAGTATCGCCGGGAATGAAAAACTGTTTTTT.

This chain links TRBV29-1 with TRBJ1-3, with D unresolved. This CDR3 has 15 residues. V lost 3 bases and J lost 0, with 12 bases in between. In germline, CDR1 is SQVTM, CDR2 ANQGSEA. The chain's CDR3 is CSVESGTDSGNTIYF. CDR3 DNA sequence: TGCAGCGTTGAGTCGGGTACGGACTCTGGAAACACCATATATTTT.

This clonotype was recorded a few times. The rearrangement joins TRBV10-3 to TRBJ1-3; unclear D gene. Per germline, CDR1 ENHRY and CDR2 SYGVKD. V dropped 3 bases and J dropped 4 bases, with 13 bases sitting between them. The CDR3 consists of 15 residues. The CDR3: CAISDTGSKGNTIYF. The CDR3 DNA sequence: TGTGCCATCAGTGATACCGGGTCCAAGGGAAACACCATATATTTT.

V and J are TRBV7-9 and TRBJ2-5; 9 bases align to TRBD1. CDR1 SEHNR and CDR2 FQNEAQ come from the germline V gene (reference sequence). The CDR3 has 19 residues. V lost 5 bases, J lost 1 base, and 17 bases stayed unmatched. CDR3 DNA sequence: TGTGCCAGCAGCCGGCTATTGGGACAGGGACGGGCGCTCCAAGAGACCCAGTACTTC. Translation: CASSRLLGQGRALQETQYF.

This clonotype was recorded many times. V gene TRBV5-1 combines with J gene TRBJ1-1; D gene unclear. Trimming took off 0 bases at V and 3 bases at J, with 12 bases between the two ends. The germline V gene encodes CDR1 SGHRS and CDR2 YFSETQ. This CDR3 is built from 15 residues. CDR3 DNA: TGCGCCAGCAGCTTGGATGGTTGGGCAGACACTGAAGCTTTCTTT. It specifies CASSLDGWADTEAFF.

This clonotype has at least ten counts. The chain carries TRBV11-3 and TRBJ2-7; TRBD1 or TRBD2 may be the D gene (5 bases each). Germline V gene lookup returns CDR1 SGHNT and CDR2 YENEEA. There are 13 residues in the CDR3. Trimming cost V 5 bases and J 5 bases, with 13 bases left between them. The DNA of the CDR3 is TGTGCCAGCAGCCTTTCCCAGGGAGACGAGCAGTACTTC. Its protein product is CASSLSQGDEQYF.

This clonotype appeared many times. This chain links TRBV13 with TRBJ1-2; D gene uncertain. Between the trimmed V and J ends, which lost 3 bases and 5 bases, there was a span of 19 bases. This CDR3 region has 16 residues. The germline gives CDR1 PRHDT, CDR2 FYEKMQ (reference sequence). The CDR3 region is CASSLSPLAGLYGYTF. CDR3 bases: TGTGCCAGCAGCTTGTCCCCCCTCGCAGGACTATATGGCTACACCTTC.

J is TRBJ2-1 and V is TRBV6-2 or TRBV6-3; 14 bases line up with TRBD2. The germline CDR1 and CDR2 sequences are MNHEY and SVGEGT. The length of the CDR3 is 18 residues. V trimming: 6 bases; J trimming: 0 bases; junction bases outside the gene matches: 7. The CDR3 region is CASRGLAGGFSSYNEQFF. Written as DNA, the CDR3 is TGTGCCAGCAGAGGACTAGCGGGGGGATTCAGCTCCTACAATGAGCAGTTCTTC.

This clonotype was seen at least ten times. This chain connects TRBV3-1 to TRBJ2-1, with TRBD2 as a possible D gene (6 bases). The CDR3 length is 13 residues. Germline CDR1 and CDR2: LGHDT and YNNKEL (reference sequence). V was pared by 5 bases and J by 12 bases, with 17 bases between. The CDR3 DNA sequence: TGTGCCAGCAGCTTCCTCCTAGGGAGGTGGCAGTTCTTC. Protein product: CASSFLLGRWQFF.

J is TRBJ1-2 and V is TRBV7-2; 7 nucleotides match TRBD1. This CDR3 has 15 residues. Germline CDR1 SGHTA, CDR2 FQGNSA. With 3 bases clipped from V and 3 bases from J, the junction kept 7 bases outside the gene matches. CDR3 sequence: CASSFTGDIYYGYTF. The CDR3 DNA follows: TGTGCCAGCAGCTTCACAGGGGATATTTACTATGGCTACACCTTC.

Comment on this clonotype: One base away lies a much larger clone, so this may be a sequencing read error. The chain employs TRBV5-5 and TRBJ1-5; no definite D call. CDR1 and CDR2 (germline): SGHKS, YYEKEE (reference sequence). The CDR3 runs 15 residues. The CDR3 sequence is CAGSLFMASNQPQHF. In nucleotides, the CDR3 is TGTGCCGGCAGCTTGTTCATGGCAAGCAATCAGCCCCAGCATTTT.

The chain joins TRBV30 to TRBJ2-3; D unresolved. This CDR3 is built from 14 residues. Looked up from germline, CDR1 is GTSNPN and CDR2 is SVGIG (reference sequence). Trimming took off 8 bases at V and 2 bases at J, with 17 bases between the two ends. In nucleotides, the CDR3 is TGTGCCCAGTGCCCAGTACGATCCACAGATACGCAGTATTTT. Its protein is CAQCPVRSTDTQYF.

This sequence joins TRBV30 and TRBJ1-6, with D tentatively TRBD1 (5 bases). Germline V CDR1 and CDR2: GTSNPN, SVGIG (reference sequence). This CDR3 spans 15 amino acids. The V gene lost 5 bases and the J gene lost 6 bases, with 17 bases spanning the gap. CDR3 nucleotide sequence: TGTGCCTGGGCGACCGGGACGGGTCGTAATTCACCCCTCCACTTT. Translated: CAWATGTGRNSPLHF.

The V gene is TRBV6-2 or TRBV6-3, the J gene TRBJ1-4; possible D gene TRBD1, 5 bases. V shed 0 bases and J shed 9 bases, with 17 bases lying between them. The CDR3 spans 16 residues. Germline V CDR1 and CDR2: MNHEY, SVGEGT. This CDR3 reads CASSYSGEGLSKKLFF. The CDR3 DNA sequence: TGTGCCAGCAGTTACTCGGGAGAGGGGCTTTCCAAAAAACTGTTTTTT.

This clonotype came up many times. This chain joins TRBV11-2 and TRBJ2-7; D might be TRBD1 or TRBD2, each matching 5 bases. Germline CDR1 and CDR2: SGHAT and FQNNGV. The germline V and J ends were trimmed by 1 base and 3 bases, with 10 bases remaining between them. CDR3 size: 14 residues. The CDR3, as DNA: TGTGCCAGCAGCTTAGGTAGAGGGGACTACGAGCAGTACTTC. The encoded protein is CASSLGRGDYEQYF.

The chain links TRBV10-3 to TRBJ1-2; the D is unclear. The germline CDR1 and CDR2 sequences are ENHRY and SYGVKD. This CDR3 spans 16 amino acids. Trimming stripped 0 bases from V and 0 bases from J, with 11 bases between. This CDR3 reads CAISESGRKANYGYTF. CDR3 nucleotide sequence: TGTGCCATCAGTGAGTCGGGCAGAAAGGCTAACTATGGCTACACCTTC.

This chain connects TRBV20-1 to TRBJ2-3, with 12 positions matching TRBD2. This CDR3 has 15 residues. With 4 bases clipped from V and 3 bases from J, the junction kept 5 bases outside the gene matches. Looked up from germline, CDR1 is DFQATT and CDR2 is SNEGSKA (reference sequence). CDR3 in amino acids: CSANPSGGATDTQYF. DNA of the CDR3: TGCAGTGCTAACCCTAGCGGGGGGGCAACAGATACGCAGTATTTT.

In its sample, this clonotype was seen a few times. The V gene is TRBV6-1, the J gene TRBJ2-1; TRBD2 is a possible D gene (5 bases). V lost 2 bases and J lost 1, with 9 bases in between. The V gene's germline CDR1 is MNHNS and CDR2 SASEGT. This CDR3 has 15 residues. The CDR3 sequence is CASSELSGSYNEQFF. CDR3 bases: TGTGCCAGCAGTGAATTGAGCGGTTCCTACAATGAGCAGTTCTTC.

This chain connects TRBV10-2 to TRBJ1-1; 9 bases line up with TRBD1. Germline V gives CDR1 WSHSY, CDR2 SAAADI. Trimming removed 1 base from V and 1 base from J; junction bases left unmatched: 4. The CDR3 is made up of 16 amino acids. The CDR3 here is CASSEWKGQGNTEAFF. CDR3 DNA sequence: TGCGCCAGCAGTGAGTGGAAGGGACAGGGGAACACTGAAGCTTTCTTT.

This clonotype was seen many times. The chain links TRBV12-3 or TRBV12-4 to TRBJ1-1, with a tentative D call TRBD1 (6 bases). V was cut by 8 bases and J by 1 base, with 11 bases left in between. The CDR3 is 13 residues long. CDR3 in DNA: TGTGCCAGCTCATCACAGGGGAACACTGAAGCTTTCTTT. As protein: CASSSQGNTEAFF.

The sample holds many counts of this clonotype. V gene TRBV20-1 combines with J gene TRBJ1-5; D remains ambiguous. V lost 1 base and J lost 7, with 14 bases in between. The germline V gene has CDR1 DFQATT and CDR2 SNEGSKA (reference sequence). CDR3 length equals 14 residues. For the CDR3, the DNA is TGCAGTGCTAGAGGTGATGTGGGCGGACAGCCCCAGCATTTT. Translated: CSARGDVGGQPQHF.